This T cell receptor beta chain was profiled in a study of T cell repertoires in cytomegalovirus infection. The overall study: Carrying CMV and the relevant HLA type showed in public TCR beta signatures. General study results and limits: Identification of carriers of CMV plus the relevant HLA was performed using cumulative public TCR beta family frequency. Dominating the ex vivo response were TCR beta clonotypes that were CMV-specific and HLA-C-restricted.

TCRdb re-derived calls from the reads in MiXCR, one entry per CDR3 protein. The top ten clones hold 25% to 30% of a sample with around 190,000 distinct CDR3 sequences, 13% to 15% of them seen once. This clonotype occurred a few times. Its antigen is as yet unknown. V was clipped by 3 bases and J by 4 bases; unmatched bases: 13. The length of the CDR3 is 17 residues. Germline V gene sequence: CDR1 DFQATT, CDR2 SNEGSKA (reference sequence). The sequencing sample was made of PBMCs. The J gene is TRBJ2-1, the V gene TRBV20-1, with 9 positions matching TRBD2. The source is a human donor in good health (CMV status not recorded). Some clones in this sample may be carry-over from other donors' samples. The CDR3 here is CSARAFRLAGRYNEQFF. The CDR3 DNA is TGCAGTGCTAGGGCCTTTAGGCTAGCGGGAAGATACAATGAGCAGTTCTTC.